This T cell receptor (beta chain) emerged from a study of blood T cells in healthy people across ages (dated by TCRdb to about 2015). About the investigation overall: In model experiments, template switching captured roughly one uniquely barcoded TCR beta cDNA molecule for every two T cells. To track age-related changes in TCR beta repertoire diversity, the study relied on deep sequencing normalized with unique cDNA molecular identifiers. Donors were grouped into four age groups: young (average 16 years), middle-aged (39), aged (about 59) and long-lived (over 80). To avoid experimental bias, donors of different ages were spread randomly across the sequencing lanes. Using the same blood draw, the study looked at two additional independent replicas of 1 million unique cDNA reads for two donors, one aged 18 to 29 and the other aged 80 or older. The full study reports these points: Observed TCR beta diversity correlated strongly with the percentage of naive T cells measured by flow cytometry. Bulk unsorted PBMC profiling prevented conclusive comparison of naive and antigen-experienced compartments. Compared with the aged group, the long-lived group had more naive CD4+ T cells, fewer expanded clones and increased TCR diversity, a pattern suggesting age selection. Because the CMV infection status of the donors was unknown, age-related changes in expanded clonotypes may potentially have been confounded. Total diversity estimates from one million sequenced T cells were considered lower bounds and underestimates. As age increased, observed TCR beta diversity per million T cells dropped in a roughly linear way, and a significant reduction was already evident by age 40.

The donors were roughly 40 Caucasian individuals from Russia, aged roughly 6 to 100 years, who were systemically healthy. Roughly 9 milliliters of peripheral blood were drawn from each donor into EDTA-treated Vacutainer tubes. Ficoll-Paque density-gradient centrifugation was used to isolate PBMCs, with at least 6 million per sample. Total RNA, at least 6 micrograms per sample, was extracted from PBMCs with Trizol reagent. Naive CD45RAhigh/CD27high T cell percentages were measured by flow cytometry on a PBMC aliquot from every donor. Compared with germline, V lacks 5 bases and J lacks 8 bases; bases without a gene match: 18. From cysteine to phenylalanine, the CDR3 is 17 amino acids long. Only the CDR3 part of the read is kept: 51 bases, read in frame from the first base. The germline V gene (reference sequence) supplies CDR1 SEHNR and CDR2 FQNEAQ. Receptor amplification or capture employed 5' RACE. A second PCR of roughly 6 to 11 cycles was run with a J-beta primer mix and a sample-barcoded 5' primer. Each TCR beta cDNA molecule received a unique molecular identifier from a template-switch 5' adaptor carrying 12 random nucleotides. Each sample yielded at least 3 million CDR3-containing paired-end reads. First-strand cDNA synthesis was performed from all RNA using the Mint cDNA synthesis kit, with priming by a TRBC-specific oligonucleotide. Following uracil-DNA glycosylase treatment, all cDNA underwent a first 18-cycle PCR with the universal primers M1SS and BC2_uni_R. Processing in the source paper ran as follows. For normalization, 1 million high-quality reads, each with a distinct molecular identifier, were randomly selected from each sample. Instead of being binned into consensus sequences, reads with shared molecular identifiers were discarded. MiTCR, run with a Q25 quality threshold and the strictest error-elimination algorithm, handled CDR3 identification, clonotype clustering and error correction. A nonparametric unseen species model with Euler transformation was used to estimate a lower bound on total TCR beta diversity. The public reads were reanalyzed by TCRdb: fastp trimming at Q25, MiXCR alignment, in-frame beta chains only. Identical CDR3 proteins give one entry, which carries the most common genes and DNA. For this entry, the V and J calls and clone size follow TCRdb and not the study's own pipeline. The sample includes 1.8 million or so distinct CDR3 sequences, with approximately 39% observed a single time. Clones ranked in the top ten supply about 21% of the sample.

Comments on this clonotype: Its antigen is still unknown. Base qualities are missing; no much larger clone stands one base away.

The sequenced sample consisted of blood. The V and J segments used are TRBV7-9 and TRBJ2-1; TRBD2 agrees with 7 junctional bases. The TCR originated in a human donor in good health. The bases read TGTGCCAGCAGCACCGGAGACGGGGGGTTTGGGGACCATGAGCAGTTCTTC. Its amino acids are CASSTGDGGFGDHEQFF.